Each of the 27 T cell receptor beta chains below was sequenced from the same sample in a study of T cells in Graves' hyperthyroidism and ophthalmopathy. TCR beta CDR3 sequences were amplified from RNA transcripts. First-round RT-PCR of the TCR CDR3 relied on the HTBI primer set. MiXCR, run by TCRdb on the multiplex PCR reads, gives a single entry per CDR3 protein. The table has 660,000 or so distinct CDR3 sequences, just under 45% seen once. Sequenced: peripheral blood or thyroid tissue (not recorded which). All receptors come from an adult man with Graves' disease, either hyperthyroidism or ophthalmopathy (not recorded which).

This clonotype was counted many times. The chain couples TRBV7-9 to TRBJ2-7; D might be TRBD1 (5 bases). V was trimmed by 1 base and J by 2 bases, leaving 9 bases between them. In germline, CDR1 is SEHNR, CDR2 FQNEAQ (reference sequence). The CDR3 is made up of 14 amino acids. DNA of the CDR3: TGTGCCAGCAGCTTAGTTGGGGCCCCCTACGAGCAGTACTTC. It translates to CASSLVGAPYEQYF.

A word on this clonotype: Just one base apart from a much larger clone, this may be a read error. This CDR3 is missing its conserved last phenylalanine or tryptophan, likely due to a read error. The CDR3 DNA reads TGTGCCAGCTTTGGGACAGGGGGTTCACCCCTCCACTCT. Residues: CASFGTGGSPLHS. This sequence joins TRBV2 and TRBJ1-6, with 11 bases identical to TRBD1. Germline CDR1 is SNHLY and CDR2 is FYNNEI. The length of the CDR3 is 13 residues. Trimming removed 8 bases from V and 9 bases from J; junction bases left unmatched: 3.

In this sample, this clonotype turned up a few times. The chain couples TRBV29-1 to TRBJ1-2, with D hard to call. The CDR3 totals 17 residues. V lost 1 base to trimming and J lost 6 bases, with 24 bases between them. Germline V gene data show CDR1 as SQVTM and CDR2 as ANQGSEA. The CDR3 bases are TGCAGCGTTGAAGGCTCGGCAGATTTTTATGATTTAGATGGCTACACCTTC. Its protein product is CSVEGSADFYDLDGYTF.

This clonotype was detected a few times. This chain joins TRBV12-3 or TRBV12-4 and TRBJ1-3; D ambiguous. The V gene lost 8 bases and the J gene lost 3 bases, with 11 bases spanning the gap. This CDR3 is 13 amino acids long. CDR3 region: CASLWDFGNTIYF. CDR3 bases: TGTGCCAGCCTTTGGGATTTTGGAAACACCATATATTTT.

V usage is TRBV7-9 and J usage is TRBJ1-3; D is unclear. CDR3 length: 19 residues. Germline CDR1 SEHNR, CDR2 FQNEAQ (reference sequence). Deletions cut 6 bases from V and 2 bases from J, with 26 bases between. The CDR3 DNA sequence: TGTGCCAGCAGACTCGTTGGTGCCGGGTCGGGCCGCCCTGGAAACACCATATATTTT. Protein sequence: CASRLVGAGSGRPGNTIYF.

The sample holds a few counts of this clonotype. The rearrangement uses TRBV12-3 or TRBV12-4 and TRBJ1-6; TRBD1 might be the D (5 bases). CDR3 length equals 15 residues. Trimming cost V 6 bases and J 7 bases, with 16 bases left between them. The CDR3 region has the DNA TGTGCCAGCAGCTTCTGGGGCAGCTTAAATTCACCCCTCCACTTT. It is translated as CASSFWGSLNSPLHF.

The V and J genes are TRBV12-3 or TRBV12-4 and TRBJ1-3, with a possible D match to TRBD1 (5 bases). CDR3 size: 15 residues. CDR3 sequence: CASGPGQGAGNTIYF. Here the CDR3 DNA reads TGTGCTAGTGGTCCGGGCCAGGGCGCTGGAAACACCATATATTTT.

This clonotype was recorded at least ten times. This sequence joins TRBV29-1 and TRBJ2-5; TRBD1 matches 12 bases. Germline loops: CDR1 SQVTM, CDR2 ANQGSEA. Trimming took 5 bases from V and 5 from J; bases not matched to a gene: 6. The CDR3 length is 14 residues. The CDR3 DNA reads as TGCAGCGTTAGGGACAGGGGGCAGTTGGAGACCCAGTACTTC. It encodes CSVRDRGQLETQYF.

V and J are TRBV29-1 and TRBJ1-1; 11 bases fit TRBD1. Germline CDR1 and CDR2: SQVTM and ANQGSEA. The CDR3 spans 13 residues. CDR3 in amino acids: CRRGTGGNTEAFF. In nucleotides, the CDR3 is TGCAGACGAGGGACAGGGGGGAACACTGAAGCTTTCTTT.

The chain links TRBV5-8 to TRBJ1-5, with TRBD1 as a possible D gene (6 bases). The CDR3 is made up of 14 amino acids. The germline gives CDR1 SGHTS, CDR2 YDEGEE. Trimming removed 5 bases from V and 2 bases from J, with 11 bases in between. CDR3 DNA sequence: TGTGCCAGCAGACCCAGGGGTGGCAATCAGCCCCAGCATTTT. This codes for CASRPRGGNQPQHF.

V usage is TRBV29-1 and J usage is TRBJ1-2; 9 bases are a match to TRBD1. The CDR3 totals 15 residues. Germline V CDR1 and CDR2: SQVTM, ANQGSEA. V lost 4 bases, J lost 2 bases, and 8 bases stayed unmatched. The DNA of the CDR3 is TGCAGCGTTGCTGAGTCGGGACAGGGAAACTATGGCTACACCTTC. This codes for CSVAESGQGNYGYTF.

This sequence joins TRBV7-4 and TRBJ1-6, with a possible D match to TRBD1 (5 bases). Trimming took 3 bases from V and 3 from J, leaving 15 bases between them. This CDR3 contains 17 residues. The germline V gene has CDR1 SGHVT and CDR2 SQSDAQ. In DNA form, the CDR3 reads TGTGCCAGCAGCTTTGAGGGAGGGGCAAACTATAATTCACCCCTCCACTTT. Translating it yields CASSFEGGANYNSPLHF. Drawing the rest from reference TRBV7-4 and TRBJ1-6, the complete variable domain is GAGVSQSPRYKVAKRGRDVALRCDSISGHVTLYWYRQTLGQGSEVLTYSQSDAQRDKSGRPSGRFSAERPERSVSTLKIQRTEQGDSAVYLCASSFEGGANYNSPLHFGNGTRLTVT.

Concerning this clonotype itself: Given a far larger clone just one base away, this is likely a sequencing read error. The CDR3 loop is CASGVGGLSNQPQHF. CDR3 coding DNA: TGTGCCAGCGGTGTCGGTGGGCTTAGCAATCAGCCCCAGCATTTT. The V and J genes are TRBV2 and TRBJ1-5; D gene ambiguous. V lost 8 bases and J lost 0, with 14 bases in between. The CDR3 spans 15 residues. CDR1 and CDR2 (germline): SNHLY, FYNNEI.

The V gene is TRBV2, the J gene TRBJ1-1; possible D gene TRBD1, 6 bases. Per the germline V gene, CDR1 is SNHLY and CDR2 is FYNNEI. Trimming took 5 bases from V and 7 from J, leaving 17 bases between them. The CDR3 loop spans 14 amino acids. The CDR3 region has the DNA TGTGCCAGCAGTTATGCCGAGGGACACGGTGAAGCTTTCTTT. It yields the protein CASSYAEGHGEAFF.

V usage is TRBV2 and J usage is TRBJ2-2; unclear D gene. The V end lost 2 bases, the J end lost 6 bases, and 7 bases lay between the germline ends. The CDR3 length is 13 residues. Germline CDR1 SNHLY, CDR2 FYNNEI. CDR3 nucleotide sequence: TGTGCCAGCAGTGAACGGTCCCCCGGGGAGCTGTTTTTT. Its protein is CASSERSPGELFF.

This clonotype was counted at least ten times. This rearrangement joins TRBV7-2 to TRBJ1-5; no clear D gene. CDR3 size: 12 residues. Germline assignment: CDR1 SGHTA and CDR2 FQGNSA. V was cut by 3 bases and J by 8 bases, with 8 bases left in between. The CDR3 spells CASSFNGKPQHF. In DNA form, the CDR3 reads TGTGCCAGCAGCTTTAACGGAAAGCCCCAGCATTTT.

The chain carries TRBV7-2 and TRBJ1-1; D remains unclear. The V gene lost 8 bases and the J gene lost 1 base, with 17 bases spanning the gap. CDR1 SGHTA and CDR2 FQGNSA come from the germline V gene. This CDR3 comprises 15 residues. For the CDR3, the DNA is TGTGCCAGCTCACCACCGGCGAGCCCGAACACTGAAGCTTTCTTT. Its protein product is CASSPPASPNTEAFF.

The chain combines TRBV7-9 with TRBJ1-5; the D gene is possibly TRBD1 (5 bases). CDR1 and CDR2 from the germline V gene are SEHNR and FQNEAQ (reference sequence). Between the trimmed V and J ends, which lost 3 bases and 3 bases, there was a span of 21 bases. The CDR3 spans 18 residues. CDR3: CASSLDVRGLRDNQPQHF. The CDR3, as DNA: TGTGCCAGCAGCTTGGACGTGCGGGGGTTGAGGGACAATCAGCCCCAGCATTTT.

There are a few counts of this clonotype. This chain connects TRBV5-1 to TRBJ1-4; perhaps TRBD1 as D (5 bases). Germline CDR1 reads SGHRS; CDR2 reads YFSETQ. V lost 4 bases and J 13 bases, leaving 17 bases between the germline ends. There are 13 residues in the CDR3. For the CDR3, the DNA is TGCGCCAGCAGCCCCGGGGGGGGAGTCGGACTGTTTTTT. It translates to CASSPGGGVGLFF. The variable domain in full, with the rest retrieved from reference TRBV5-1 and TRBJ1-4, is KAGVTQTPRYLIKTRGQQVTLSCSPISGHRSVSWYQQTPGQGLQFLFEYFSETQRNKGNFPGRFSGRQFSNSRSEMNVSTLELGDSALYLCASSPGGGVGLFFGSGTQLSVL.

This clonotype was observed many times. V and J are TRBV10-3 and TRBJ2-7; 11 bases agree with TRBD2. With V trimmed by 10 bases and J by 0 bases, 5 bases remained unmatched. The CDR3 has 14 amino acids. Looked up from germline, CDR1 is ENHRY and CDR2 is SYGVKD. The CDR3 DNA reads TGTGCCACCCTGACTAGCGGGGCCTCCTACGAGCAGTACTTC. It yields the protein CATLTSGASYEQYF.

This clonotype came up a few times. The chain carries TRBV20-1 and TRBJ1-1, with 7 bases matching TRBD1. CDR1 and CDR2 from the germline V gene are DFQATT and SNEGSKA (reference sequence). This CDR3 spans 14 amino acids. With 3 bases clipped from V and 1 base from J, the junction kept 5 bases outside the gene matches. CDR3 in DNA: TGCAGTGCTAGGTCACAGGGGCGGAACACTGAAGCTTTCTTT. Its translation is CSARSQGRNTEAFF.

A note on this clonotype: Its ends do not fully match the called genes, so a read error is possible. This chain connects TRBV7-8 to TRBJ1-3; 10 positions agree with TRBD1. CDR1 and CDR2 from the germline V gene are SGHVS and FQNEAQ. The CDR3 extends over 17 amino acids. CDR3 sequence: CASSPFAGTGAGSTIYF. The CDR3 nucleotides are TGTGCCAGCAGCCCGTTCGCCGGGACAGGGGCTGGAAGCACCATATATTTT.

The rearrangement joins TRBV20-1 to TRBJ2-7, with TRBD1 matching 9 bases. V dropped 3 bases and J dropped 3; count of bases not matched to a gene: 6. The CDR3 runs 14 residues. The germline V gene encodes CDR1 DFQATT and CDR2 SNEGSKA (reference sequence). DNA of the CDR3: TGCAGTGCTAGTGACAGGGGGTCTAACTACGAGCAGTACTTC. Its protein product is CSASDRGSNYEQYF.

This sequence joins TRBV29-1 and TRBJ2-5; TRBD1 or TRBD2 may be the D gene (5 bases each). V was shortened by 8 bases and J by 5 bases, with 18 bases between the two germline ends. CDR1 SQVTM and CDR2 ANQGSEA come from the germline V gene. This CDR3 is 13 amino acids long. The CDR3 region has the DNA TGCAGCACCTCCGGGACCCACCCGGAGACCCAGTACTTC. This encodes CSTSGTHPETQYF.

This rearrangement joins TRBV11-2 to TRBJ2-6; 8 bases are shared with TRBD1. The CDR3 is 19 residues long. Germline V lookup: CDR1 SGHAT, CDR2 FQNNGV. With 2 bases clipped from V and 0 bases from J, the junction kept 9 bases outside the gene matches. CDR3 bases: TGTGCCAGCAGCTTACTCCGACAGGGGCTTAGCTCTGGGGCCAACGTCCTGACTTTC. Translation: CASSLLRQGLSSGANVLTF.

V usage is TRBV20-1 and J usage is TRBJ2-7, with D perhaps TRBD1 or TRBD2 (5 bases each). The germline V gene encodes CDR1 DFQATT and CDR2 SNEGSKA (reference sequence). V dropped 5 bases and J dropped 0 bases, with 14 bases sitting between them. CDR3 length equals 14 residues. The CDR3 bases are TGCAGTGCTGGCCGGGACGCGAGCTCCTACGAGCAGTACTTC. This translates into CSAGRDASSYEQYF.

This sequence joins TRBV12-3 or TRBV12-4 and TRBJ1-5; no clear D. The CDR3 runs 14 residues. Between the trimmed V and J ends, which lost 5 bases and 6 bases, there was a span of 14 bases. CDR3 sequence: CASSGNGGFQPQHF. CDR3 nucleotides: TGTGCCAGCAGTGGGAACGGCGGGTTTCAGCCCCAGCATTTT.